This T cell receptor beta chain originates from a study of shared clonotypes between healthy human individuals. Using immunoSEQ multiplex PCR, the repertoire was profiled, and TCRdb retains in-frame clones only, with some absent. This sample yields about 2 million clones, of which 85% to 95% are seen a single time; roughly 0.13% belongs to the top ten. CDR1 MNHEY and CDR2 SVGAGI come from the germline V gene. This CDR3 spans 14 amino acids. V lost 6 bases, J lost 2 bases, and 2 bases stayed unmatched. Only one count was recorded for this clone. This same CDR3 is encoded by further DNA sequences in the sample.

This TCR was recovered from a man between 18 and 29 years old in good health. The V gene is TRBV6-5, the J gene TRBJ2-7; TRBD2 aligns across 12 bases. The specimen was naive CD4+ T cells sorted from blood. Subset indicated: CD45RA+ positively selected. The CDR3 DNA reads TGTGCCAGCAGCCGGACTAGCGGGACCTACGAGCAGTACTTC. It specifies CASSRTSGTYEQYF.